The 30 T cell receptor beta chains reported below all come from one sample, sequenced in a study of tissue T cells after allogeneic stem cell transplantation (dated by TCRdb to the early 2020s). The time point label, as the study defines it: mouse harvest day 14 after allogeneic transplant. Mouse grafts consisting of 10^7 T-cell-depleted bone marrow cells combined with 10^6 splenic CD5+ T cells were administered by tail vein injection. Library prep was done by the immunoSEQ multiplex PCR assay. TCRdb holds this immuneACCESS table with in-frame rearrangements only. Some clones are missing; in checked studies, unresolved V genes explain under half, and the rest has no known cause. The sample records 4,500 to 5,000 clones, roughly 30% of which are singletons. The ten biggest clones cover about 10% of the sample. Sequencing input: skin. Receptors were obtained from a female BALB/c mouse given C57BL/6 T cells with graft-versus-host disease after an allogeneic hematopoietic cell transplant.

This clone appeared a few times. Gene names and germline refer to mouse. The sequenced fragment ends 1 residue before the CDR3 boundary, so the rest is inferred from the germline J gene. The chain employs TRBV1 and TRBJ2-7; tentatively, D is TRBD2 (6 bases). The CDR3 has 13 residues. Trimming cost V 5 bases and J 3 bases, with 11 bases left between them. In germline, CDR1 is NSQYPW, CDR2 LRSPGD (reference sequence). CDR3 DNA (partial): TGCACCTGCAGTACAAGACTGGACTATGAACAGTAC. It is translated as CTCSTRLDYEQY. The whole CDR3 sequence reads CTCSTRLDYEQYF.

A word on this clone: The gene names here belong to mouse. The observed sequence ends 1 residue before the CDR3 terminus, with the missing tail filled in from the germline J gene. The chain joins TRBV13-1 to TRBJ2-7; tentatively, D is TRBD2 (6 bases). The CDR3 length is 13 residues. Trimming took 5 bases from V and 2 from J, leaving 11 bases between them. Per germline, CDR1 NSHNY and CDR2 SYGAGN. The covered CDR3 bases are TGTGCCAGCAGCCTGGGGCCCCCCTATGAACAGTAC. Encoded protein: CASSLGPPYEQY. The CDR3 in full is CASSLGPPYEQYF.

This clone was observed a handful of times. The genes are named according to mouse. The sequenced fragment ends 1 residue before the CDR3 boundary, so the rest is inferred from the germline J gene. This sequence joins TRBV14 and TRBJ1-1; D may be TRBD1 (5 bases). This CDR3 contains 13 residues. CDR1 and CDR2 from the germline V gene are SGHDT and FRDEAV. V dropped 4 bases and J dropped 2 bases, with 9 bases sitting between them. The DNA read from the CDR3 is TGTGCCAGCAGTCCGGGACTTAACACAGAAGTCTTC. Amino acid sequence: CASSPGLNTEVF. The entire CDR3 protein is CASSPGLNTEVFF.

This clone was counted a few times. The gene symbols are mouse symbols. The read gets to within 1 residue of the CDR3 end, and the germline J gene fills in the rest. The chain recombines TRBV12-2 with TRBJ2-7; 13 positions agree with TRBD2. The CDR3 sequence is 15 residues long. Germline V gene lookup returns CDR1 SGHLS and CDR2 HYDKME. J lost 6 bases, V lost 0 bases, and 4 bases had no gene match. Partial CDR3 DNA: TGTGCCAGCTCTCTCGAAGGACTGGGGGGGCTTGAACAGTAC. This sequence encodes CASSLEGLGGLEQY. The entire CDR3 sequence reads CASSLEGLGGLEQYF.

This clone occurred a few times. These gene names are mouse names. The observed sequence ends 1 residue before the CDR3 terminus, with the missing tail filled in from the germline J gene. V is TRBV19 and J is TRBJ1-1; D remains ambiguous. The CDR3 sequence is 11 residues long. Germline V gene lookup returns CDR1 FNHDT and CDR2 SITEND (reference sequence). With 4 bases removed from V and 3 bases from J, the gap between germline ends came to 4 bases. The chain's CDR3 is CASSSYTEVFF. The CDR3 bases that were read are TGTGCCAGCAGTTCATACACAGAAGTCTTC.

Worth noting for this clone: Mouse gene names apply. CDR3 loop: CASRPGGGTQYF. The CDR3 DNA, read in part, is TGTGCCAGCAGGCCAGGGGGTGGCACCCAGTAC. The rearrangement uses TRBV3 and TRBJ2-5, with 7 positions matching TRBD1. Read coverage stops 1 residue before the CDR3 terminus; the germline J gene supplies the remainder. Germline CDR1 and CDR2: SNHLY and FYNGKV (reference sequence). CDR3 length: 12 amino acids. J was trimmed by 8 bases and V by 6 bases; bases with no gene match: 5.

This clone is labeled medium-sized (0.01 to 0.1%). Mouse gene names and germline throughout. The read halts 1 residue ahead of the CDR3 end, with the missing end drawn from the germline J gene. The chain recombines TRBV23 with TRBJ1-4; the table's D call TRBD1 went unverified against the DNA. The CDR3 extends over 15 amino acids. Per the germline V gene, CDR1 is KGHTA and CDR2 is FQNQQP. CDR3 sequence: CSSSQLGQGNERLFF. Partial CDR3 DNA: TGCTCCAGCAGTCAATTGGGACAGGGGAACGAAAGATTATTT.

About this clone: The gene names given are mouse names. The read is 1 residue too short to cover the CDR3 end, so that end is filled in from the germline J gene. The rearrangement links TRBV23 to TRBJ2-3. The length of the CDR3 is 15 residues. The germline V gene encodes CDR1 KGHTA and CDR2 FQNQQP. The CDR3 loop reads CSSSQSGGGAETLYF. The DNA read from the CDR3 is TGCTCCAGCAGTCAATCCGGGGGCGGTGCAGAAACGCTGTAT. Using reference TRBV23 and TRBJ2-3 for the parts outside the CDR3, the full variable domain is DAAVTQKPRYLIKMKGQEAEMKCIPEKGHTAVFWYQQKQSKELKFLIYFQNQQPLDQIDMVKERFSAVCPSSSLCSLGIRTCEAEDSALYLCSSSQSGGGAETLYFGSGTRLTVL.

By its share, this clone is medium-sized. Gene labels here are mouse ones. The read halts 1 residue ahead of the CDR3 end, with the missing end drawn from the germline J gene. This sequence joins TRBV26 and TRBJ1-1; D remains unclear. The CDR3 has 13 amino acids. The V gene lost 0 bases and the J gene lost 0 bases, with 2 bases spanning the gap. Germline CDR1 and CDR2: KGHPV and FQNQEV (reference sequence). CDR3 protein: CASSLSTNTEVFF. The DNA read from the CDR3 is TGTGCCAGCAGTCTGTCTACAAACACAGAAGTCTTC.

To note about this clone: Each gene name is a mouse one. The read falls 1 residue short of the CDR3 end, and the missing part is taken from the germline J gene. This chain links TRBV4 with TRBJ2-7; 8 bases align to TRBD1. The V gene's germline CDR1 is LGHDT and CDR2 YNNKQL (reference sequence). The V and J ends lost 4 bases and 6 bases, in that order; junction bases with no gene match: 2. The CDR3 totals 12 residues. This CDR3 reads CASSLTGVEQYF. The sequenced part of the CDR3 DNA is TGTGCCAGCAGCTTGACAGGGGTTGAACAGTAC.

A few counts support this clone. The gene symbols are mouse symbols. With the read ending 1 residue before the CDR3 end, the germline J gene is used to fill in that end. The rearrangement joins TRBV16 to TRBJ2-1; D may correspond to TRBD1 or TRBD2 (5 bases each). V was pared by 5 bases and J by 3 bases, with 17 bases between. Germline loops: CDR1 SGHSA, CDR2 FRNQAP. The CDR3 has 16 residues. The CDR3 protein is CASSPTPRDLYAEQFF. Incomplete CDR3 DNA: TGTGCAAGCAGCCCAACCCCCCGGGACCTCTATGCTGAGCAGTTC.

On this clone itself: Gene names and germline refer to mouse. The DNA ends 1 residue before the CDR3 does, and the rest of the CDR3 is filled in from the germline J gene. This chain uses TRBV17 with TRBJ2-2; D may match TRBD1 or TRBD2 (5 bases each). The CDR3 contains 15 residues. The V gene's germline CDR1 is MNHDT and CDR2 YYDKIL. Deletions cut 6 bases from V and 1 base from J, with 12 bases between. The DNA read from the CDR3 is TGTGCTAGCAGGGGAGGGGCGAAAAACACCGGGCAGCTCTAC. Protein product: CASRGGAKNTGQLY. The CDR3 in full is CASRGGAKNTGQLYF.

A remark on this clone: Genes and germline are mouse. The DNA ends 1 residue before the CDR3 does, and the rest of the CDR3 is filled in from the germline J gene. The chain carries TRBV3 and TRBJ2-7; 11 bases are a match to TRBD2. The CDR3 totals 14 residues. Germline CDR1 and CDR2: SNHLY and FYNGKV (reference sequence). The trim removed 5 bases at V and 4 bases at J, leaving 4 bases unmatched. The DNA read from the CDR3 is TGTGCCAGCAGCCCTGGGACTGGGGGTTATGAACAGTAC. This encodes CASSPGTGGYEQY. In full, the CDR3 reads CASSPGTGGYEQYF.

This clone occurred a few times. Any gene name here is a mouse gene name. The DNA ends 1 residue before the CDR3 does, and the rest of the CDR3 is filled in from the germline J gene. This chain joins TRBV29 and TRBJ2-1; TRBD1 might be the D (6 bases). The germline CDR1 and CDR2 sequences are MSHET and SYDVDS. This CDR3 is built from 14 residues. The V and J ends lost 3 bases and 3 bases respectively, with 9 bases between them. The CDR3 protein is CASSLDRIYAEQFF. The CDR3 DNA, read in part, is TGTGCTAGCAGTTTGGACAGAATCTATGCTGAGCAGTTC.

On this clone: Genes here carry mouse names. The sequenced fragment ends 1 residue before the CDR3 boundary, so the rest is inferred from the germline J gene. The chain carries TRBV26 and TRBJ1-1; D remains ambiguous. The V end was cut by 2 bases, the J end by 0 bases, with 1 base between. The germline V gene has CDR1 KGHPV and CDR2 FQNQEV (reference sequence). CDR3 length: 12 amino acids. The DNA read from the CDR3 is TGTGCCAGCAGTCTGGCAAACACAGAAGTCTTC. Protein sequence: CASSLANTEVF. The whole CDR3 protein is CASSLANTEVFF.

Remarks on this clone: Mouse gene names and germline throughout. Sequencing ends 1 residue short of the CDR3 end; the germline J gene provides the rest. This chain uses TRBV13-2 with TRBJ1-1, with a possible D match to TRBD1 (5 bases). Germline V gene lookup returns CDR1 NNHNN and CDR2 SYGAGS (reference sequence). Trimming stripped 1 base from V and 4 bases from J, with 8 bases between. The CDR3 consists of 13 residues. The CDR3 is CASGDWGGTEVFF. The DNA read from the CDR3 is TGTGCCAGCGGTGATTGGGGGGGCACAGAAGTCTTC.

This clone occurred a few times. Genes and germline are mouse. The read gets to within 1 residue of the CDR3 end, and the germline J gene fills in the rest. The gene calls are TRBV3 and TRBJ2-4, with D perhaps matching TRBD1 (5 bases). From germline, CDR1 is SNHLY and CDR2 FYNGKV (reference sequence). This CDR3 has 14 amino acids. The ends were cut back, 5 bases at V and 2 bases at J, with 11 bases in the middle. CDR3 amino acids: CASSPPGFQNTLYF. The covered CDR3 bases are TGTGCCAGCAGCCCCCCAGGGTTTCAAAACACCTTGTAC.

This clone was observed a handful of times. All gene names here are mouse names. The sequenced CDR3 bases are TGTGCCAGCTCTCTCGAAACAGGGAACTATGCTGAGCAGTTC. Its translation is CASSLETGNYAEQF. The CDR3 in full is CASSLETGNYAEQFF. V and J are TRBV12-1 and TRBJ2-1; D might be TRBD1 (6 bases). The read terminates 1 residue ahead of where the CDR3 ends, so the germline J gene completes it. This CDR3 is built from 15 residues. CDR1 and CDR2 from the germline V gene are SGHSN and HYEKVE. Trimming stripped 0 bases from V and 1 base from J, with 9 bases between. The full variable domain, rest sourced from reference TRBV12-1 and TRBJ2-1, is DSGVVQSPRHIIKEKGGRSVLTCIPISGHSNVVWYQQTLGKELKFLIQHYEKVERDKGFLPSRFSVQQFDDYHSEMNMSALELEDSAMYFCASSLETGNYAEQFFGPGTRLTVL.

In its sample, this clone is medium-sized. Gene names and germline match the mouse. Read coverage stops 1 residue before the CDR3 terminus; the germline J gene supplies the remainder. The chain employs TRBV19 and TRBJ1-2; 8 bases fit TRBD1. Looked up from germline, CDR1 is FNHDT and CDR2 is SITEND (reference sequence). There are 14 residues in the CDR3. J lost 0 bases, V lost 4 bases, and 2 bases had no gene match. CDR3 protein: CASSGQGANSDYTF. The CDR3 bases that were read are TGTGCCAGCAGTGGACAGGGTGCAAACTCCGACTACACC.

This clone has more than one count but fewer than ten. Gene names are the mouse ones. The sequenced part of the CDR3 DNA is TGTGCCAGCAGTTTAGGGGGTTCTGGAAATACGCTCTAT. This encodes CASSLGGSGNTLY. The full CDR3 sequence reads CASSLGGSGNTLYF. The chain combines TRBV15 with TRBJ1-3; unclear D gene. The CDR3 end falls 1 residue outside the read, so it is completed with the germline J gene. There are 14 residues in the CDR3. The germline gives CDR1 SGHND, CDR2 FRSKSL. Trimming removed 1 base from V and 0 bases from J, with 4 bases in between.

The count of this clone is one. The listed genes are named as in mouse. The read halts 1 residue ahead of the CDR3 end, with the missing end drawn from the germline J gene. The V gene is TRBV24, the J gene TRBJ2-7; 8 bases match TRBD1. With 1 base clipped from V and 0 bases from J, the junction kept 5 bases outside the gene matches. The CDR3 covers 16 residues. CDR1 is KGHTA, CDR2 FRNEEI, per germline. The CDR3 sequence: CASSLWGQVSSYEQYF. The covered CDR3 bases are TGTGCCAGCAGTCTGTGGGGACAGGTCAGCTCCTATGAACAGTAC.

About this clone itself: Each gene name is a mouse one. With the read ending 1 residue before the CDR3 end, the germline J gene is used to fill in that end. The V call is TRBV26, the J call TRBJ1-5; D ambiguous. Germline CDR1 KGHPV, CDR2 FQNQEV (reference sequence). The CDR3 has 13 residues. Trimming took off 4 bases at V and 4 bases at J, with 8 bases between the two ends. The CDR3 here is CASSPRQNQAPLF. The CDR3 DNA, read in part, is TGTGCCAGCAGTCCGCGACAAAACCAGGCTCCGCTT. Drawing the rest from reference TRBV26 and TRBJ1-5, the complete variable domain is NSKVIQTPRYLVKGQGQKAKMRCIPEKGHPVVFWYQQNKNNEFKFLINFQNQEVLQQIDMTEKRFSAECPSNSPCSLEIQSSEAGDSALYLCASSPRQNQAPLFGEGTRLSVL.

In regard to this clone: Mouse gene names apply. The read comes to an end 1 residue before the CDR3 does, leaving the germline J gene to fill in the end. The V call is TRBV13-1, the J call TRBJ2-1, with 11 bases matching TRBD2. V trimming: 2 bases; J trimming: 3 bases; junction bases outside the gene matches: 1. The CDR3 runs 15 residues. CDR1 and CDR2 (germline): NSHNY, SYGAGN. Incomplete CDR3 DNA: TGTGCCAGCAGTGAAGGGACTGGGGGCTATGCTGAGCAGTTC. It is translated as CASSEGTGGYAEQF. The entire CDR3 reads CASSEGTGGYAEQFF.

Note on this clone: Gene names and germline refer to mouse. Read data end 1 residue before the CDR3 end; the end is taken from the germline J gene. The gene calls are TRBV26 and TRBJ2-1, with 7 bases fitting TRBD2. Per germline, CDR1 KGHPV and CDR2 FQNQEV (reference sequence). V lost 3 bases, J lost 2 bases, and 4 bases stayed unmatched. The CDR3 consists of 15 residues. The CDR3 is CASSLRGGYYAEQFF. The sequenced CDR3 bases are TGTGCCAGCAGTCTACGGGGGGGGTACTATGCTGAGCAGTTC.

Comments on this clone: The listed genes are named as in mouse. The read gets to within 1 residue of the CDR3 end, and the germline J gene fills in the rest. The chain uses TRBV26 and TRBJ2-7; 7 bases are a match to TRBD1. The CDR3 totals 14 residues. The germline V gene encodes CDR1 KGHPV and CDR2 FQNQEV (reference sequence). Unmatched junction bases numbered 6, after V lost 3 bases and J lost 4 bases. The part of the CDR3 DNA that was read is TGTGCCAGCAGTCTAGCAGGGGGAGGGTATGAACAGTAC. This translates into CASSLAGGGYEQY. The full-length CDR3 reads as CASSLAGGGYEQYF. Based on the CDR3 plus reference TRBV26 and TRBJ2-7, the full variable domain is NSKVIQTPRYLVKGQGQKAKMRCIPEKGHPVVFWYQQNKNNEFKFLINFQNQEVLQQIDMTEKRFSAECPSNSPCSLEIQSSEAGDSALYLCASSLAGGGYEQYFGPGTRLTVL.

Concerning this clone itself: Gene and germline names: mouse. The CDR3 end lies 1 residue beyond the end of the read and is filled in from the germline J gene. This chain links TRBV3 with TRBJ2-7, with 11 bases matching TRBD1. The CDR3 runs 13 residues. V was pared by 5 bases and J by 7 bases, with 4 bases of the junction left unmatched. CDR1 and CDR2 from the germline V gene are SNHLY and FYNGKV (reference sequence). Here the CDR3 reads CASSRDRGGEQYF. The part of the CDR3 DNA that was read is TGTGCCAGCAGCCGGGACAGGGGGGGAGAACAGTAC.

In the case of this clone: Any gene name here is a mouse gene name. The covered CDR3 bases are TGCTCCAGCAGTCAAGAAGGGACCGAAAGATTATTT. Protein: CSSSQEGTERLF. From start to end, the CDR3 is CSSSQEGTERLFF. The rearrangement uses TRBV23 and TRBJ1-4. The read gets to within 1 residue of the CDR3 end, and the germline J gene fills in the rest. This CDR3 has 13 residues. Germline assignment: CDR1 KGHTA and CDR2 FQNQQP.

Notes on this clone: These gene names are mouse names. With the read ending 1 residue before the CDR3 end, the germline J gene is used to fill in that end. The chain couples TRBV29 to TRBJ2-4, with a weak D call TRBD2 (6 bases). This CDR3 contains 14 residues. Trimming stripped 6 bases from V and 0 bases from J, with 10 bases between. The V gene's germline CDR1 is MSHET and CDR2 SYDVDS. The CDR3 loop is CASSPGTSQNTLYF. CDR3 bases read: TGTGCTAGCAGCCCCGGGACTAGTCAAAACACCTTGTAC.

Within the sample, this clone is medium-sized (0.01 to 0.1%). Any gene name here is a mouse gene name. The CDR3 extends 1 residue past the end of the read, so its final part is completed from the germline J gene. V and J are TRBV26 and TRBJ2-1, with 9 bases identical to TRBD2. Trimming removed 5 bases from V and 6 bases from J; junction bases left unmatched: 2. There are 13 residues in the CDR3. Germline loops: CDR1 KGHPV, CDR2 FQNQEV (reference sequence). The DNA read from the CDR3 is TGTGCCAGCAGTGCTGGGGGGGGTGCTGAGCAGTTC. As protein: CASSAGGGAEQF. The full CDR3 protein reads CASSAGGGAEQFF.

This clone has only a few counts. Genes and germline come from the mouse. The read halts 1 residue ahead of the CDR3 end, with the missing end drawn from the germline J gene. The same CDR3 arises from other DNA sequences in this sample as well. This chain uses TRBV26 with TRBJ1-1; D is possibly TRBD1 (6 bases). The CDR3 is 13 amino acids. Germline CDR1 KGHPV, CDR2 FQNQEV (reference sequence). V shed 6 bases and J shed 3 bases, with 11 bases lying between them. The part of the CDR3 DNA that was read is TGTGCCAGCAGCCCCACAGGGTACACAGAAGTCTTC. Amino acids: CASSPTGYTEVF. The whole CDR3 sequence is CASSPTGYTEVFF.